This note documents a single T cell receptor beta chain sequence. The data derive from a study of blood T cell repertoires in COVID-19. At the level of the study: The United States, Italy and Spain were the sources of the acute and convalescent COVID-19 samples.

V lost 7 bases and J lost 6, with 13 bases in between. This CDR3 has 13 amino acids. The assay was immunoSEQ multiplex PCR, and TCRdb's table has in-frame clones only and misses some. The table shows under 150,000 clones, with around four fifths occurring only once. The receptor was isolated from a woman aged 40 to 55 with acute or convalescent COVID-19. Sequenced sample: peripheral blood. This chain links TRBV12-3 or TRBV12-4 with TRBJ1-5, with D possibly being TRBD1 (6 bases). Written as DNA, the CDR3 is TGTGCCAGCATGCTACAGGGTGGTCAGCCCCAGCATTTT. Translation: CASMLQGGQPQHF.